One sample yielded the 8 T cell receptor beta chains listed below, sequenced in a study of OX40 agonist ivuxolimab in advanced cancers. Some clones are missing from TCRdb's copy, which holds only in-frame ones; the method was immunoSEQ multiplex PCR. The sample carries about 71,000 clones, about 90% recorded once. Material: CD4+ or CD8+ T cells sorted from blood, obtained in a trial of the OX40 agonist ivuxolimab. All receptors derive from an adult with an advanced solid tumor such as melanoma, head and neck, liver or kidney cancer.

V and J are TRBV7-2 and TRBJ2-2; 7 positions match TRBD1. The V gene's germline CDR1 is SGHTA and CDR2 FQGNSA. The CDR3 length is 14 residues. The trim removed 1 base at V and 6 bases at J, leaving 2 bases unmatched. As DNA, the CDR3 is TGTGCCAGCAGCTTAGACGGGACAGCCGGGGAGCTGTTTTTT. This gives the protein CASSLDGTAGELFF.

J is TRBJ2-1 and V is TRBV11-2; 9 nucleotides match TRBD2. CDR3 size: 16 residues. V shed 1 base and J 4 bases; nucleotides not matched to a gene: 5. The germline CDR1 and CDR2 sequences are SGHAT and FQNNGV. CDR3 sequence (DNA): TGTGCCAGCAGCTTAGGTCCTAGCGGGACTTACAATGAGCAGTTCTTC. Its protein product is CASSLGPSGTYNEQFF. Supplemented by reference TRBV11-2 and TRBJ2-1, the full variable domain reads EAGVAQSPRYKIIEKRQSVAFWCNPISGHATLYWYQQILGQGPKLLIQFQNNGVVDDSQLPKDRFSAERLKGVDSTLKIQPAKLEDSAVYLCASSLGPSGTYNEQFFGPGTRLTVL.

The chain recombines TRBV2 with TRBJ2-5; D uncertain. The DNA matches TRBJ2-7 better at its end, which makes the J call doubtful. From germline, CDR1 is SNHLY and CDR2 FYNNEI. This CDR3 has 13 amino acids. CDR3 loop: CASSPRPIYEQYF. The CDR3 region has the DNA TGTGCCAGCAGTCCCCGACCTATATACGAGCAGTACTTC.

The chain carries TRBV27 and TRBJ2-2; D is possibly TRBD1 (5 bases). V lost 2 bases and J 9 bases, leaving 10 bases between the germline ends. Germline CDR1 reads MNHEY; CDR2 reads SMNVEV (reference sequence). The CDR3 extends over 13 amino acids. In DNA form, the CDR3 reads TGTGCCAGCAGTTTAAGGGGAATCAGGGAGCTGTTTTTT. The encoded protein is CASSLRGIRELFF.

The chain joins TRBV27 to TRBJ2-7, with 8 bases that match TRBD2. CDR1 MNHEY and CDR2 SMNVEV come from the germline V gene (reference sequence). The CDR3 totals 13 residues. With V trimmed by 1 base and J by 5 bases, 1 base remained unmatched. CDR3 in DNA: TGTGCCAGCAGTTTATTAGCGGGAAACGAGCAGTACTTC. Translation: CASSLLAGNEQYF.

The J gene is TRBJ2-2, the V gene TRBV7-3, with D hard to call. V was clipped by 1 base and J by 1 base, with 13 bases between them. The CDR3 totals 17 residues. The germline CDR1 and CDR2 sequences are SGHTA and FQGTGA. The CDR3 region is CASSLNPWQENTGELFF. The CDR3 DNA is TGTGCCAGCAGCTTAAATCCTTGGCAGGAGAACACCGGGGAGCTGTTTTTT.

The chain carries TRBV4-1 and TRBJ2-1; 8 nucleotides line up with TRBD2. Trimming took 2 bases from V and 5 from J; bases not matched to a gene: 8. The CDR3 consists of 16 residues. CDR1 is MGHRA and CDR2 is YSYEKL in the germline V gene. The CDR3 region is CASSQSGTSLDNEQFF. DNA for the CDR3: TGCGCCAGCAGCCAAAGCGGGACTAGTCTCGACAATGAGCAGTTCTTC.

This rearrangement joins TRBV29-1 to TRBJ2-7; 10 bases match TRBD1. The CDR3 is made up of 16 amino acids. The germline CDR1 and CDR2 sequences are SQVTM and ANQGSEA. V dropped 0 bases and J dropped 0; count of bases not matched to a gene: 5. The chain's CDR3 is CSVEDLGTGVSYEQYF. The CDR3, as DNA: TGCAGCGTTGAAGATTTGGGGACAGGGGTCTCCTACGAGCAGTACTTC.